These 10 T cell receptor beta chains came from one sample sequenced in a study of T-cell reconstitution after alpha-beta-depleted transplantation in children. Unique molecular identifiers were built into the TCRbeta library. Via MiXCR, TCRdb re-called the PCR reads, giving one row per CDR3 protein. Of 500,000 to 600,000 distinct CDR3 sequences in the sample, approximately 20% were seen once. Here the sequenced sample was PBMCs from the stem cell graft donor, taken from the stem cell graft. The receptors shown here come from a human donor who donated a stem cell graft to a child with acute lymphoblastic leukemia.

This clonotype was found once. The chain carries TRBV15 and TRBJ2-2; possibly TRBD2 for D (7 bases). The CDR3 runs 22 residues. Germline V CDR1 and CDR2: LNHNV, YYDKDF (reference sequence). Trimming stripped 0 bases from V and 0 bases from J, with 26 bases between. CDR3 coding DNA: TGTGCCACCAGCAGAGATGGGGGGGCAGTACCGGCAGCGTGGGCGAACACCGGGGAGCTGTTTTTT. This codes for CATSRDGGAVPAAWANTGELFF.

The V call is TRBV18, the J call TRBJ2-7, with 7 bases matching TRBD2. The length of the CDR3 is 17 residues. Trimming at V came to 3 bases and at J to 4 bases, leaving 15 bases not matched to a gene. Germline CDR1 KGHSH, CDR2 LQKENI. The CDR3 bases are TGTGCCAGCTCACCTTCGGCGGGGGTCGCGGGGCAATACGAGCAGTACTTC. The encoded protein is CASSPSAGVAGQYEQYF.

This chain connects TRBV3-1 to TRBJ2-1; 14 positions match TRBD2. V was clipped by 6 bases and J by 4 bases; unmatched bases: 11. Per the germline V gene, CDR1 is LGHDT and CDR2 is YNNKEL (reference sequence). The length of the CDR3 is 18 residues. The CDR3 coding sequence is TGTGCCAGCAGTTTGGATGGGACTAGCGGGAGTTATTACAATGAGCAGTTCTTC. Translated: CASSLDGTSGSYYNEQFF.

CDR3 in DNA: TGTGCCAGCAGCTTATTGTTGGGGGATGAAAAACTGTTTTTT. Translation gives CASSLLLGDEKLFF. The V and J genes are TRBV7-9 and TRBJ1-4; D perhaps matches TRBD1 (5 bases). V lost 2 bases and J 6 bases, leaving 10 bases between the germline ends. The germline V gene has CDR1 SEHNR and CDR2 FQNEAQ (reference sequence). The CDR3 contains 14 residues.

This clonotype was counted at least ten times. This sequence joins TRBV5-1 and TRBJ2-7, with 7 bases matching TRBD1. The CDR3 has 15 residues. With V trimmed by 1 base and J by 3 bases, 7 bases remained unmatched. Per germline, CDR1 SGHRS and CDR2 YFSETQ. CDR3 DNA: TGCGCCAGCAGCTTGAGGGTGGGACAGAGCTACGAGCAGTACTTC. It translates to CASSLRVGQSYEQYF.

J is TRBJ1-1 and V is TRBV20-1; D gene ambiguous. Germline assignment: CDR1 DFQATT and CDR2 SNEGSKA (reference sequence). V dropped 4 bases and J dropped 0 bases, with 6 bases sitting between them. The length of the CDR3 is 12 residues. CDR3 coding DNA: TGCAGTGCTATTTACATGAACACTGAAGCTTTCTTT. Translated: CSAIYMNTEAFF.

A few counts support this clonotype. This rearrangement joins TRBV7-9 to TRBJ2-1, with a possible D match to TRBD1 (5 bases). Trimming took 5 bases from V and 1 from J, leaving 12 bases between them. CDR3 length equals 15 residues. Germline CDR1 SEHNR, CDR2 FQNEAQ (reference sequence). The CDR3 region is CASSPVQVSYNEQFF. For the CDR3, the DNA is TGTGCCAGCAGCCCCGTACAGGTATCCTACAATGAGCAGTTCTTC. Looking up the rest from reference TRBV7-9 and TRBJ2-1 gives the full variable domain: DTGVSQNPRHKITKRGQNVTFRCDPISEHNRLYWYRQTLGQGPEFLTYFQNEAQLEKSRLLSDRFSAERPKGSFSTLEIQRTEQGDSAMYLCASSPVQVSYNEQFFGPGTRLTVL.

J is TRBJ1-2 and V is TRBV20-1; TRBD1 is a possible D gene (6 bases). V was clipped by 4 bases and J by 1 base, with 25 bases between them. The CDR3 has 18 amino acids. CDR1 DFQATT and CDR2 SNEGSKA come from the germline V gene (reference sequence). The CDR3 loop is CSAIPHTYRPQGNYGYTF. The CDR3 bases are TGCAGTGCTATCCCCCATACATATCGGCCACAGGGTAACTATGGCTACACCTTC.

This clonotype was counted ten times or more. The CDR3 nucleotides are TGCAGCGTGGGAGACAGTGGCTATGGCTACACCTTC. This codes for CSVGDSGYGYTF. The V and J genes are TRBV29-1 and TRBJ1-2; D possibly corresponds to TRBD1 (5 bases). Germline V gene lookup returns CDR1 SQVTM and CDR2 ANQGSEA. This CDR3 comprises 12 residues. Trimming cost V 6 bases and J 4 bases, with 12 bases left between them.

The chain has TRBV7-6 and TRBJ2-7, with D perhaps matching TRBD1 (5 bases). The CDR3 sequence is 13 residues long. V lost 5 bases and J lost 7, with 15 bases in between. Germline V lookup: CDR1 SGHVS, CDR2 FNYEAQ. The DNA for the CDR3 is TGTGCCAGCAGCGGGTACAGGTCTCCTGAGCAGTACTTC. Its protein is CASSGYRSPEQYF.